This T cell receptor (beta chain) was identified in a study of PD-1 blockade in mismatch repair-deficient tumors. For the study at large: Patients had around twelve mismatch repair-deficient cancer types, all previously treated and progressing. Findings and caveats of the study: After pembrolizumab, tumor-resident clones rose rapidly, then generally contracted before radiologic responses.

The V and J ends lost 4 bases and 4 bases, in that order; junction bases with no gene match: 9. Per the germline V gene, CDR1 is SGHDT and CDR2 is YYEEEE. CDR3 length equals 15 residues. Every patient had mismatch repair deficiency by PCR or immunohistochemistry. The protocol was immunoSEQ multiplex PCR, while the TCRdb copy is restricted to in-frame clones and leaves out a portion. The sample shows 40,000 to 60,000 clones, around 80% of them seen only once. This clone was observed a single time. Its antigen is not known. The chain has TRBV5-6 and TRBJ1-2; TRBD1 aligns across 8 bases. The source is an adult with mismatch repair-deficient cancer. The sequencing used peripheral blood, collected 4 weeks after starting pembrolizumab. The CDR3 sequence: CASSRWAGGGYGYTF. CDR3 nucleotide sequence: TGTGCCAGCAGCCGCTGGGCAGGGGGCGGCTATGGCTACACCTTC.